These 22 T cell receptor beta chains were sequenced from one sample in a study of blood T cells in healthy people across ages. The use of a sample-barcoded 5' primer and a J-beta primer mix characterized a second PCR of roughly 6 to 11 cycles. From the 5' RACE reads, TCRdb called clonotypes with MiXCR, one entry per CDR3 protein. The table records 1.2 million to 1.5 million distinct CDR3 sequences, approximately 38% of them present only once. The sequencing sample was made of blood. Receptors originate from a woman younger than 35 in good health.

This sequence joins TRBV5-5 and TRBJ2-1, with 8 bases matching TRBD2. The J segment lost 6 bases and the V segment lost 4 bases, leaving 15 bases of the junction unmatched. The CDR3 has 17 residues. CDR1 is SGHKS, CDR2 YYEKEE, per germline (reference sequence). The CDR3, as DNA: TGTGCCAGCAGCGGGGGTCCCGGACTAGCCAGTCCCAATGAGCAGTTCTTC. Translating it yields CASSGGPGLASPNEQFF. Supplemented by reference TRBV5-5 and TRBJ2-1, the full variable domain reads DAGVTQSPTHLIKTRGQQVTLRCSPISGHKSVSWYQQVLGQGPQFIFQYYEKEERGRGNFPDRFSARQFPNYSSELNVNALLLGDSALYLCASSGGPGLASPNEQFFGPGTRLTVL.

The chain links TRBV6-5 to TRBJ2-3; tentative D call: TRBD2 (6 bases). The CDR3 length is 14 residues. CDR1 and CDR2 (germline): MNHEY, SVGAGI. The V end was cut by 6 bases, the J end by 5 bases, with 15 bases between. In DNA form, the CDR3 reads TGTGCCAGCAGCCTGGCCTCTAGCGTAGATACGCAGTATTTT. Translation: CASSLASSVDTQYF.

This clonotype showed up just a few times. This chain uses TRBV12-5 with TRBJ2-1; D gene ambiguous. Deletions cut 7 bases from V and 6 bases from J, with 13 bases between. The V gene's germline CDR1 is LGHNT and CDR2 FRNRAP. CDR3 length: 13 residues. In nucleotides, the CDR3 is TGTGCTAGTGCGTTAGTTGGCCCCAATGAGCAGTTCTTC. Translating gives CASALVGPNEQFF.

A note on this clonotype: This could be a read error, since a much larger clone is one nucleotide away. The CDR3 coding sequence is TGTGCCTGCAGTTACTCGAAGGAGACCCAGTACTTC. Its translation is CACSYSKETQYF. This chain uses TRBV6-5 with TRBJ2-5; D unclear. Germline V gene lookup returns CDR1 MNHEY and CDR2 SVGAGI. The CDR3 spans 12 residues.

This clonotype was picked up one time. The chain employs TRBV6-1 and TRBJ2-2; TRBD1 aligns across 7 bases. Germline CDR1 MNHNS, CDR2 SASEGT. Losses at the gene ends were 6 bases for V and 0 bases for J; bases not matched to a gene: 1. The CDR3 spans 14 residues. The CDR3 loop reads CASRQGSNTGELFF. As DNA, the CDR3 is TGTGCCAGCAGACAGGGGTCGAACACCGGGGAGCTGTTTTTT.

This clonotype was detected a few times. The chain couples TRBV12-3 or TRBV12-4 to TRBJ2-7; D possibly corresponds to TRBD1 (6 bases). The CDR3 runs 14 residues. Trimming took off 7 bases at V and 5 bases at J, with 18 bases between the two ends. CDR3 protein: CASTTTGPSHEQYF. Here the CDR3 DNA reads TGTGCCAGCACCACGACAGGCCCTTCTCACGAGCAGTACTTC.

The gene calls are TRBV21-1 and TRBJ1-2; no check of the table's D call, TRBD1, against the DNA was made. TRBV21-1 is a pseudogene segment. This CDR3 region has 16 residues. For the CDR3, the DNA is TGTGCCAGCAGCAAAGAGGGACAGGGGGCGTGCTATGGCTACACCTTC. It yields the protein CASSKEGQGACYGYTF.

The table lists this clonotype with a few counts. The V gene is TRBV4-1, the J gene TRBJ1-2, with D tentatively TRBD1 (6 bases). The germline V and J ends were trimmed by 0 bases and 5 bases, with 13 bases remaining between them. CDR3 length: 15 amino acids. Per germline, CDR1 MGHRA and CDR2 YSYEKL. CDR3 nucleotides: TGCGCCAGCAGCCAAGAAGGAGGGGGACCTTATGGCTACACCTTC. Its protein is CASSQEGGGPYGYTF.

This clonotype was seen a handful of times. The V call is TRBV6-1, the J call TRBJ2-7; no definite D call. The CDR3 totals 16 residues. Germline V CDR1 and CDR2: MNHNS, SASEGT. The V end was cut by 2 bases, the J end by 5 bases, with 19 bases between. In DNA, the CDR3 is TGTGCCAGCAGTGAAATTACAGTCTATTTAGTTCACGAGCAGTACTTC. This encodes CASSEITVYLVHEQYF.

The chain couples TRBV7-3 to TRBJ2-1, with D perhaps assigned TRBD1 or TRBD2 (5 bases each). Per germline, CDR1 SGHTA and CDR2 FQGTGA. V gave up 2 bases and J gave up 9 bases, with 14 bases separating them. This CDR3 region has 14 residues. As DNA, the CDR3 is TGTGCCAGCAGCTTACGCAGGGACGGCAGTGAGCAGTTCTTC. It is translated as CASSLRRDGSEQFF. Based on the CDR3 plus reference TRBV7-3 and TRBJ2-1, the full variable domain is GAGVSQTPSNKVTEKGKYVELRCDPISGHTALYWYRQSLGQGPEFLIYFQGTGAADDSGLPNDRFFAVRPEGSVSTLKIQRTERGDSAVYLCASSLRRDGSEQFFGPGTRLTVL.

This chain connects TRBV7-2 to TRBJ2-1, with 9 nucleotides matching TRBD2. The V gene's germline CDR1 is SGHTA and CDR2 FQGNSA. Losses at the gene ends were 4 bases for V and 5 bases for J; bases not matched to a gene: 6. This CDR3 contains 15 residues. The CDR3 coding sequence is TGTGCCAGCAGCTACTTTAGCGGGAGCAACAATGAGCAGTTCTTC. Residues: CASSYFSGSNNEQFF.

The gene calls are TRBV5-6 and TRBJ1-1, with 11 bases matching TRBD1. Germline lookup yields CDR1 SGHDT and CDR2 YYEEEE. This CDR3 has 13 residues. The V and J ends lost 4 bases and 9 bases, in that order; junction bases with no gene match: 5. The DNA for the CDR3 is TGTGCCAGCAGCGGGACAGGGGGGTCGCAAGCTTTCTTT. Protein: CASSGTGGSQAFF.

This clonotype was seen a few times. V and J are TRBV12-3 or TRBV12-4 and TRBJ2-5; tentative D call: TRBD1 (5 bases). CDR3 length equals 11 residues. Deletions cut 11 bases from V and 4 bases from J, with 11 bases between. The CDR3 DNA is TGTGCCGCGTCCCAGGGAGAGACCCAGTACTTC. Translated, it gives CAASQGETQYF.

This clonotype was seen only a few times. This chain uses TRBV27 with TRBJ2-3, with D uncertain. The CDR3 consists of 13 residues. Germline CDR1 reads MNHEY; CDR2 reads SMNVEV (reference sequence). The V and J ends lost 3 bases and 7 bases respectively, with 11 bases between them. CDR3 residues: CASSFGQPNTQYF. CDR3 bases: TGTGCCAGCAGTTTCGGGCAACCTAATACGCAGTATTTT.

The J gene is TRBJ1-1, the V gene TRBV20-1; D is ambiguous. V lost 0 bases, J lost 5 bases, and 16 bases lay in between. There are 15 residues in the CDR3. Germline V gene data show CDR1 as DFQATT and CDR2 as SNEGSKA (reference sequence). Here the CDR3 reads CSARDPIGRDTEAFF. The CDR3 DNA is TGCAGTGCTAGAGATCCCATAGGGAGAGATACTGAAGCTTTCTTT.

This clonotype was seen ten or more times. This chain connects TRBV29-1 to TRBJ2-3; D call uncertain. Trimming took off 4 bases at V and 5 bases at J, with 7 bases between the two ends. CDR1 is SQVTM and CDR2 is ANQGSEA in the germline V gene. There are 11 residues in the CDR3. CDR3 nucleotides: TGCAGCGTTGGAGGTAAAGATACGCAGTATTTT. Its translation is CSVGGKDTQYF.

The DNA of the CDR3 is TGCGCCAGCAGCAATGGACTAGCGGGAGGATACAATGAGCAGTTCTTC. This gives the protein CASSNGLAGGYNEQFF. The chain couples TRBV5-1 to TRBJ2-1; 14 nucleotides agree with TRBD2. The length of the CDR3 is 16 residues. Germline CDR1 is SGHRS and CDR2 is YFSETQ. V shed 4 bases and J 4 bases; nucleotides not matched to a gene: 4.

In its sample, this clonotype was seen a few times. The rearrangement joins TRBV2 to TRBJ1-4; no clear D. Germline assignment: CDR1 SNHLY and CDR2 FYNNEI. This CDR3 is 12 amino acids long. The V end lost 3 bases, the J end lost 6 bases, and 5 bases lay between the germline ends. CDR3 amino acids: CASSDLDEKLFF. In nucleotides, the CDR3 is TGTGCCAGCAGTGATTTGGATGAAAAACTGTTTTTT. The whole variable domain, filled in from reference TRBV2 and TRBJ1-4, reads EPEVTQTPSHQVTQMGQEVILRCVPISNHLYFYWYRQILGQKVEFLVSFYNNEISEKSEIFDDQFSVERPDGSNFTLKIRSTKLEDSAMYFCASSDLDEKLFFGSGTQLSVL.

This clonotype appeared a few times. This chain joins TRBV10-3 and TRBJ2-3; 11 positions agree with TRBD2. The CDR3 is made up of 15 amino acids. The ends lost 10 bases at V and 3 bases at J; junction bases unmatched: 9. Germline V CDR1 and CDR2: ENHRY, SYGVKD. The CDR3, as DNA: TGTGCCACCCGACTAGCGGGGTCTGTGACAGATACGCAGTATTTT. Protein: CATRLAGSVTDTQYF.

This chain uses TRBV7-2 with TRBJ2-5, with D possibly being TRBD2 (6 bases). Germline V gene lookup returns CDR1 SGHTA and CDR2 FQGNSA. Trimming took 8 bases from V and 1 from J, leaving 11 bases between them. The CDR3 extends over 13 amino acids. The CDR3 loop is CASGGTFQETQYF. The CDR3 bases are TGTGCCAGCGGCGGGACGTTCCAAGAGACCCAGTACTTC. The full variable domain, rest sourced from reference TRBV7-2 and TRBJ2-5, is GAGVSQSPSNKVTEKGKDVELRCDPISGHTALYWYRQSLGQGLEFLIYFQGNSAPDKSGLPSDRFSAERTGGSVSTLTIQRTQQEDSAVYLCASGGTFQETQYFGPGTRLLVL.

Of note for this clonotype: This could be a read error, since a much larger clone is one nucleotide away. This chain connects TRBV4-1 to TRBJ2-3, with a weak D call TRBD1 (5 bases). The CDR3 is 15 amino acids. V was cut by 3 bases and J by 0 bases, with 10 bases left in between. Germline loops: CDR1 MGHRA, CDR2 YSYEKL. The CDR3 spells CASSHDGQSTDTQYF. DNA for the CDR3: TGCGCCAGCAGCCACGATGGACAAAGCACAGATACGCAGTATTTT.

This clonotype was seen only a few times. The rearrangement joins TRBV7-2 to TRBJ2-1, with 8 bases fitting TRBD2. CDR3 length: 16 residues. Germline V gene lookup returns CDR1 SGHTA and CDR2 FQGNSA. V was pared by 2 bases and J by 0 bases, with 3 bases of the junction left unmatched. The CDR3 is CASSLSGSRSYNEQFF. For the CDR3, the DNA is TGTGCCAGCAGCTTAAGCGGGAGCCGCTCCTACAATGAGCAGTTCTTC.